The clone carrying this T cell receptor (beta chain) was recorded a few times. Antigen unknown. Among the donors, all were Caucasian adults who lived in Nashville, Tennessee. This record comes from a study of shared clonotypes between healthy human individuals. Whole-study findings and limits: The genetic and exposure-history diversity represented was limited by few donors.

Each cell subset's genomic DNA was divided evenly among several immunoSEQ plates. Generated by immunoSEQ multiplex PCR, the TCRdb table keeps only in-frame clones and is missing some. Here the sample spans about 480,000 clones, about three quarters being singletons. This clonotype originated in a middle-aged woman in good health. Some clones in this sample may be carry-over from other donors' samples. The sample was PBMCs.

The CDR3 sequence: CASSLYSPVTDTQYF. The CDR3 nucleotides read TGCGCCAGCAGCTTGTATAGTCCTGTCACAGATACGCAGTATTTT. This rearrangement joins TRBV5-1 to TRBJ2-3, with D unclear. CDR3 length: 15 residues. V was clipped by 1 base and J by 2 bases, with 11 bases between them. Germline lookup yields CDR1 SGHRS and CDR2 YFSETQ.